This entry lists 26 T cell receptor beta chains sequenced from one sample in a study of CD8+ T cells in alopecia areata. RNA, once extracted, was reverse transcribed into cDNA for use as the sequencing template. The protocol was immunoSEQ multiplex PCR, while the TCRdb copy is restricted to in-frame clones and leaves out a portion. In the table there are about 190,000 clones, about three fifths of which are singletons. Treatment in this sample: oral pan-JAK inhibitor, 5-10 mg twice daily. Sequenced material: CD4+ T cells sorted from blood, taken at week 4, from a patient treated with tofacitinib. All receptors come from a human donor with alopecia areata.

A single count supports this clone. V is TRBV5-1 and J is TRBJ1-1, with D tentatively TRBD1 (5 bases). This CDR3 comprises 15 residues. Germline loops: CDR1 SGHRS, CDR2 YFSETQ. V lost 5 bases to trimming and J lost 1 base, with 15 bases between them. As DNA, the CDR3 is TGCGCCAGCAGGCCACTACAGGTATCGAACACTGAAGCTTTCTTT. Amino acids: CASRPLQVSNTEAFF. Complete variable domain (other parts from reference TRBV5-1 and TRBJ1-1): KAGVTQTPRYLIKTRGQQVTLSCSPISGHRSVSWYQQTPGQGLQFLFEYFSETQRNKGNFPGRFSGRQFSNSRSEMNVSTLELGDSALYLCASRPLQVSNTEAFFGQGTRLTVV.

The genes are TRBV29-1 and TRBJ2-5; 7 positions agree with TRBD1. The CDR3 has 15 residues. CDR1 is SQVTM and CDR2 is ANQGSEA in the germline V gene. With V trimmed by 0 bases and J by 5 bases, 9 bases remained unmatched. This CDR3 reads CSVEDERGRLETQYF. The CDR3 bases are TGCAGCGTTGAAGATGAGAGGGGGCGGTTGGAGACCCAGTACTTC.

The chain carries TRBV11-2 and TRBJ2-3; D unresolved. Germline assignment: CDR1 SGHAT and CDR2 FQNNGV. Trimming cost V 5 bases and J 1 base, with 19 bases left between them. The CDR3 is 17 amino acids. CDR3: CASSPMPGPTGTDTQYF. DNA of the CDR3: TGTGCCAGCAGCCCCATGCCGGGCCCCACAGGCACAGATACGCAGTATTTT.

The rearrangement links TRBV7-2 to TRBJ2-5, with TRBD1 matching 9 bases. Per germline, CDR1 SGHTA and CDR2 FQGNSA. The trim removed 5 bases at V and 5 bases at J, leaving 12 bases unmatched. The CDR3 is 16 amino acids. The CDR3 loop is CASSTHRGRSFETQYF. CDR3 coding DNA: TGTGCCAGCAGCACTCACAGGGGGCGCTCATTTGAGACCCAGTACTTC. Full variable domain (missing parts from reference TRBV7-2 and TRBJ2-5): GAGVSQSPSNKVTEKGKDVELRCDPISGHTALYWYRQSLGQGLEFLIYFQGNSAPDKSGLPSDRFSAERTGGSVSTLTIQRTQQEDSAVYLCASSTHRGRSFETQYFGPGTRLLVL.

The rearrangement joins TRBV28 to TRBJ2-7; 9 bases are shared with TRBD1. J was trimmed by 2 bases and V by 4 bases; bases with no gene match: 9. From germline, CDR1 is MDHEN and CDR2 SYDVKM. This CDR3 is built from 16 residues. CDR3 protein: CASSSPSGTGTYEQYF. The CDR3 bases are TGTGCCAGCAGTTCCCCCTCCGGGACAGGGACCTACGAGCAGTACTTC. Supplemented by reference TRBV28 and TRBJ2-7, the full variable domain reads DVKVTQSSRYLVKRTGEKVFLECVQDMDHENMFWYRQDPGLGLRLIYFSYDVKMKEKGDIPEGYSVSREKKERFSLILESASTNQTSMYLCASSSPSGTGTYEQYFGPGTRLTVT.

The chain combines TRBV19 with TRBJ2-6; no definite D call. The CDR3 runs to 13 residues. The germline CDR1 and CDR2 sequences are LNHDA and SQIVND (reference sequence). The V end was cut by 5 bases, the J end by 4 bases, with 6 bases between. Here the CDR3 DNA reads TGTGCCAGTAGTGCTGGCGGGGCCAACGTCCTGACTTTC. This gives the protein CASSAGGANVLTF.

The CDR3 DNA follows: TGCGCCAGCAGCTCGGGGACATTGGGATACAATGAGCAGTTCTTC. This gives the protein CASSSGTLGYNEQFF. V usage is TRBV5-1 and J usage is TRBJ2-1, with D perhaps TRBD1 (6 bases). The germline V gene encodes CDR1 SGHRS and CDR2 YFSETQ. The CDR3 runs 15 residues. V was cut by 3 bases and J by 4 bases, with 14 bases left in between.

V is TRBV29-1 and J is TRBJ1-2; D is uncertain. V was shortened by 1 base and J by 5 bases, with 11 bases between the two germline ends. The length of the CDR3 is 13 residues. Germline CDR1 reads SQVTM; CDR2 reads ANQGSEA. The CDR3 spells CSVEVNPEYGYTF. The CDR3 DNA sequence: TGCAGCGTTGAAGTAAACCCCGAATATGGCTACACCTTC.

This clone has just a few counts. This chain uses TRBV5-1 with TRBJ1-3; D is unresolved. The ends were cut back, 2 bases at V and 4 bases at J, with 7 bases in the middle. This CDR3 region has 13 residues. CDR1 is SGHRS and CDR2 is YFSETQ in the germline V gene. Here the CDR3 DNA reads TGCGCCAGCAGCTTAGCCCTCGGAAACACCATATATTTT. It is translated as CASSLALGNTIYF. Using reference TRBV5-1 and TRBJ1-3 for the parts outside the CDR3, the full variable domain is KAGVTQTPRYLIKTRGQQVTLSCSPISGHRSVSWYQQTPGQGLQFLFEYFSETQRNKGNFPGRFSGRQFSNSRSEMNVSTLELGDSALYLCASSLALGNTIYFGEGSWLTVV.

The chain is built from TRBV29-1 and TRBJ2-5; the D call may be TRBD1 or TRBD2 (6 bases each). The CDR3 spans 10 residues. The germline V gene has CDR1 SQVTM and CDR2 ANQGSEA. The DNA for the CDR3 is TGCGGTACAGGGAGGGAGACCCAGTACTTC. It is translated as CGTGRETQYF.

This clone turned up a few times. The rearrangement uses TRBV7-9 and TRBJ2-1, with 7 positions matching TRBD2. Germline lookup yields CDR1 SEHNR and CDR2 FQNEAQ (reference sequence). V gave up 5 bases and J gave up 13 bases; unmatched junction bases: 11. This CDR3 contains 13 residues. CDR3 sequence reads: CASSLGLERDQFF. CDR3 sequence (DNA): TGTGCCAGCAGCCTAGGACTAGAGCGGGACCAGTTCTTC.

CDR3 nucleotides: TGTGCCTGGAGTGTACTGTTGACAGCTAAGAGCGGCTACACCTTC. Translated: CAWSVLLTAKSGYTF. The chain joins TRBV30 to TRBJ1-2; possible D gene TRBD1, 5 bases. The CDR3 is made up of 15 amino acids. CDR1 GTSNPN and CDR2 SVGIG come from the germline V gene (reference sequence). The V and J ends lost 0 bases and 8 bases respectively, with 19 bases between them.

The V and J genes are TRBV4-2 and TRBJ2-1, with TRBD2 matching 9 bases. Unmatched junction bases numbered 9, after V lost 0 bases and J lost 6 bases. The CDR3 is made up of 17 amino acids. The germline V gene has CDR1 LGHNA and CDR2 YNFKEQ. The CDR3 bases are TGTGCCAGCAGCCAAGAGGTTAGCGGGAGTTTTGTCAATGAGCAGTTCTTC. As protein: CASSQEVSGSFVNEQFF.

The chain is built from TRBV30 and TRBJ1-1; D remains ambiguous. This CDR3 has 15 amino acids. In germline, CDR1 is GTSNPN, CDR2 SVGIG (reference sequence). V was trimmed by 0 bases and J by 0 bases, leaving 11 bases between them. The CDR3 DNA sequence: TGTGCCTGGAGTGTACCCTGGACCTTGAACACTGAAGCTTTCTTT. It is translated as CAWSVPWTLNTEAFF.

V gene TRBV5-6 combines with J gene TRBJ2-7; TRBD1 aligns across 8 bases. The length of the CDR3 is 14 residues. Germline trimming cut 5 bases from V and 7 bases from J; bases unmatched to any gene: 11. Germline-derived CDR1 and CDR2 are SGHDT and YYEEEE. CDR3 nucleotides: TGTGCCAGCAGAATGGACAGGGCCGTGAGGGAGCAGTACTTC. Translating it yields CASRMDRAVREQYF.

J is TRBJ2-4 and V is TRBV29-1; maybe TRBD1 (5 bases). Germline V gene data show CDR1 as SQVTM and CDR2 as ANQGSEA. V gave up 6 bases and J gave up 7 bases, with 13 bases separating them. The CDR3 has 12 amino acids. In DNA form, the CDR3 reads TGCAGCGTCGATGACAGATATAACATTCAGTACTTC. It translates to CSVDDRYNIQYF.

The chain combines TRBV29-1 with TRBJ2-7, with D perhaps matching TRBD1 or TRBD2 (7 bases each). V was shortened by 8 bases and J by 4 bases, with 27 bases between the two germline ends. The CDR3 contains 16 residues. Germline V gene lookup returns CDR1 SQVTM and CDR2 ANQGSEA. The CDR3 is CSLGRGHRDLFYEQYF. CDR3 bases: TGCAGCCTTGGGAGGGGGCACCGAGACTTGTTTTACGAGCAGTACTTC.

This clone turned up a few times. The rearrangement joins TRBV11-2 to TRBJ1-4, with 8 nucleotides matching TRBD1. Germline V lookup: CDR1 SGHAT, CDR2 FQNNGV. V gave up 1 base and J gave up 8 bases; unmatched junction bases: 6. This CDR3 comprises 15 residues. The CDR3 DNA sequence: TGTGCCAGCAGCTTAGTTACAGGGGGAGGCGAAAAACTGTTTTTT. Translation: CASSLVTGGGEKLFF.

V is TRBV20-1 and J is TRBJ2-5; D not certain. The CDR3 runs to 10 residues. CDR1 and CDR2 from the germline V gene are DFQATT and SNEGSKA (reference sequence). V was trimmed by 3 bases and J by 5 bases, leaving 4 bases between them. CDR3 sequence: CSASTETQYF. In DNA, the CDR3 is TGCAGTGCTAGTACGGAGACCCAGTACTTC.

V gene TRBV28 combines with J gene TRBJ2-3; 8 bases line up with TRBD2. J lost 5 bases, V lost 7 bases, and 11 bases had no gene match. This CDR3 comprises 15 residues. Per the germline V gene, CDR1 is MDHEN and CDR2 is SYDVKM. The CDR3 sequence is CASMRASGSGDTQYF. The CDR3, as DNA: TGTGCCAGCATGAGGGCTAGCGGGTCAGGAGATACGCAGTATTTT.

The chain carries TRBV11-2 and TRBJ2-1, with D possibly being TRBD1 or TRBD2 (5 bases each). Trimming left V 5 bases short and J 4 bases short, with 18 bases between. The CDR3 loop spans 16 amino acids. From germline, CDR1 is SGHAT and CDR2 FQNNGV. The chain's CDR3 is CASSLLSTRGYNEQFF. The CDR3 region has the DNA TGTGCCAGCAGCCTCTTGAGTACGAGGGGTTACAATGAGCAGTTCTTC.

The genes are TRBV30 and TRBJ2-7; D is undetermined. Germline values: CDR1 GTSNPN, CDR2 SVGIG (reference sequence). CDR3 length equals 12 residues. Trimming left V 0 bases short and J 2 bases short, with 5 bases between. The CDR3 sequence is CAWSVSPYEQYF. As DNA, the CDR3 is TGTGCCTGGAGTGTCAGTCCCTACGAGCAGTACTTC.

This chain connects TRBV29-1 to TRBJ2-7, with TRBD1 identical over 8 bases. CDR1 SQVTM and CDR2 ANQGSEA come from the germline V gene. CDR3 size: 16 residues. J lost 3 bases, V lost 1 base, and 11 bases had no gene match. CDR3 sequence: CSVEVHQGARGYEQYF. CDR3 bases: TGCAGCGTTGAAGTACACCAGGGGGCGCGGGGCTACGAGCAGTACTTC.

This clone turned up a few times. This chain links TRBV5-1 with TRBJ2-7; 7 nucleotides line up with TRBD1. Germline V lookup: CDR1 SGHRS, CDR2 YFSETQ. CDR3 size: 15 residues. The trim removed 0 bases at V and 1 base at J, leaving 4 bases unmatched. CDR3 DNA: TGCGCCAGCAGCTTGGATGGGACAGCTTCCTACGAGCAGTACTTC. It translates to CASSLDGTASYEQYF.

This clone was observed a few times. The V and J genes are TRBV6-6 and TRBJ2-7, with unresolved D. There are 13 residues in the CDR3. With 7 bases removed from V and 1 base from J, the gap between germline ends came to 11 bases. Germline lookup yields CDR1 MNHNY and CDR2 SVGAGI (reference sequence). DNA of the CDR3: TGTGCCAGCACTCTGACCGGGTCCTACGAGCAGTACTTC. Translating it yields CASTLTGSYEQYF.

In DNA, the CDR3 is TGTGCCAGCAGCTTAGATATACGGAACACTGAAGCTTTCTTT. Protein: CASSLDIRNTEAFF. The chain uses TRBV7-6 and TRBJ1-1, with no clear D. This CDR3 is built from 14 residues. V was cut by 1 base and J by 1 base, with 7 bases left in between. From germline, CDR1 is SGHVS and CDR2 FNYEAQ.